A selection of T cell receptor beta chains follows, all from one sample in a study of human versus mouse CDR3 diversity and MHC coevolution. TCRdb's copy holds only in-frame clones and misses some; the assay was immunoSEQ multiplex PCR. The repertoire holds about 83,000 clones, with 92% as singletons. The sample was naive CD4+ T cells from blood. Receptors originate from a person aged 30-69 years in good health. Each CDR3 is given with its conserved first and last residue. Each record gives: clone size, CDR3 length, D gene, J gene, V gene, CDR3 DNA, CDR3 protein. The D gene is left open where the match is weak. Some rows have no size entry. The others give once, few or many, or a class for an expanded clone.

clone_size: -; cdr3_length: 15; d_call: -; j_call: TRBJ2-5; v_call: TRBV6-1; cdr3_nt: TGTGCCAGCACCTACCCCGGGACTCGCCACGAGACCCAGTACTTC; cdr3_aa: CASTYPGTRHETQYF
clone_size: -; cdr3_length: 16; d_call: -; j_call: TRBJ2-4; v_call: TRBV15; cdr3_nt: TGTGCCACCAGCAGAGACAGAGGGGGATCCAAAAACATTCAGTACTTC; cdr3_aa: CATSRDRGGSKNIQYF
clone_size: -; cdr3_length: 15; d_call: -; j_call: TRBJ1-2; v_call: TRBV6-5; cdr3_nt: TGTGCCAGCAGTTACTCTTTTAACAGTGACTATGGCTACACCTTC; cdr3_aa: CASSYSFNSDYGYTF
clone_size: -; cdr3_length: 13; d_call: -; j_call: TRBJ1-1; v_call: TRBV9; cdr3_nt: TGTGCCAGCAGCGTAGCTGATAACAATGAAGCTTTCTTT; cdr3_aa: CASSVADNNEAFF
clone_size: -; cdr3_length: 14; d_call: -; j_call: TRBJ1-3; v_call: TRBV29-1; cdr3_nt: TGCAGCGTTGGGACGACAGATTCTGGAAACACCATATATTTT; cdr3_aa: CSVGTTDSGNTIYF
clone_size: -; cdr3_length: 14; d_call: TRBD2; j_call: TRBJ2-5; v_call: TRBV13; cdr3_nt: TGTGCCAGCAGGTCAGCGGGGGGGCCCGAGACCCAGTACTTC; cdr3_aa: CASRSAGGPETQYF
clone_size: -; cdr3_length: 18; d_call: -; j_call: TRBJ2-3; v_call: TRBV29-1; cdr3_nt: TGCAGCGTTGTAGGGGACACGGGATCCGGAAGTAGCACAGATACGCAGTATTTT; cdr3_aa: CSVVGDTGSGSSTDTQYF
clone_size: -; cdr3_length: 13; d_call: -; j_call: TRBJ2-7; v_call: TRBV6-4; cdr3_nt: TGTGCCAGCTCCGGGACATCAGACTACGAGCAGTACTTC; cdr3_aa: CASSGTSDYEQYF
clone_size: -; cdr3_length: 16; d_call: -; j_call: TRBJ1-5; v_call: TRBV28; cdr3_nt: TGTGCCAGCAGTTTATTGGGGAGTTCAAGCAATCAGCCCCAGCATTTT; cdr3_aa: CASSLLGSSSNQPQHF
clone_size: -; cdr3_length: 14; d_call: TRBD1; j_call: TRBJ1-2; v_call: TRBV10-2; cdr3_nt: TGCGCCAGCAGCCCAGGACAGGGGGGCTATGGCTACACCTTC; cdr3_aa: CASSPGQGGYGYTF
clone_size: -; cdr3_length: 14; d_call: -; j_call: TRBJ2-7; v_call: TRBV27; cdr3_nt: TGTGCCAGCAGAAAATTGAAGAGCTCCTACGAGCAGTACTTC; cdr3_aa: CASRKLKSSYEQYF
clone_size: -; cdr3_length: 14; d_call: TRBD1; j_call: TRBJ1-5; v_call: TRBV30; cdr3_nt: TGTCGACCCGGGACAGGGCCACGAAATCAGCCCCAGCATTTT; cdr3_aa: CRPGTGPRNQPQHF
clone_size: -; cdr3_length: 17; d_call: -; j_call: TRBJ1-5; v_call: TRBV4-1; cdr3_nt: TGCGCCAGCAGCCATAGCTTTCCGGGGGGAGTGAATCAGCCCCAGCATTTT; cdr3_aa: CASSHSFPGGVNQPQHF
clone_size: -; cdr3_length: 12; d_call: -; j_call: TRBJ1-1; v_call: TRBV28; cdr3_nt: TGTGCCAGCAGTTTATTCGGGGTTGAAGCTTTCTTT; cdr3_aa: CASSLFGVEAFF
clone_size: few; cdr3_length: 11; d_call: TRBD1; j_call: TRBJ1-5; v_call: TRBV19; cdr3_nt: TGTGCCAGTAGCCGGACAGGGACCCAGCATTTT; cdr3_aa: CASSRTGTQHF
clone_size: -; cdr3_length: 14; d_call: TRBD2; j_call: TRBJ2-7; v_call: TRBV28; cdr3_nt: TGTGCCAGCAGTCGCCCCGCGCGGGAGTGGGAGCAGTACTTC; cdr3_aa: CASSRPAREWEQYF
clone_size: -; cdr3_length: 14; d_call: TRBD1; j_call: TRBJ1-2; v_call: TRBV10-3; cdr3_nt: TGTGCCATCAAAGGGGGCCAGACAAACTATGGCTACACCTTC; cdr3_aa: CAIKGGQTNYGYTF
clone_size: -; cdr3_length: 14; d_call: TRBD1; j_call: TRBJ2-3; v_call: TRBV11-2; cdr3_nt: TGTGCCAGCAGCGAGGACAGGAACACAGATACGCAGTATTTT; cdr3_aa: CASSEDRNTDTQYF
clone_size: -; cdr3_length: 12; d_call: -; j_call: TRBJ1-1; v_call: TRBV10-1; cdr3_nt: TGCGCCAGCAGTGACAGGGCCACTGAAGCTTTCTTT; cdr3_aa: CASSDRATEAFF
clone_size: -; cdr3_length: 16; d_call: TRBD1; j_call: TRBJ1-2; v_call: TRBV5-6; cdr3_nt: TGTGCCAGCAGCATTGGACAGGGTCGGTCGGGCTATGGCTACACCTTC; cdr3_aa: CASSIGQGRSGYGYTF